The source of this T cell receptor beta chain is a study of blood T cell repertoires in COVID-19 (TCRdb year 2020). For the wider study: The collaborator samples originated in the United States, Italy and Spain and spanned the acute and convalescent phases of COVID-19. The repertoires were released in a freely available public database meant as a resource for research on the immune response to SARS-CoV-2. HLA class I and class II types, where available, came from metadata supplied by the sample provider rather than from assay-based typing. Samples were obtained from the ongoing ImmuneRACE study (first 160 participants) and from approximately 1,200 subjects provided by 6 global collaborators. The prospective study material was composed of cDNA or gDNA derived from T cells, B-cell-depleted T cells, or PBMCs. Deeply sampled blood TCRbeta repertoires from subjects exposed to, actively infected with, or recovered from COVID-19 were included in the dataset. Nearly every sample came with metadata listing a de-identified subject ID, COVID-19 status, age in years and sex. Study-wide conclusions, independent of this receptor: The amount of clinical and demographic metadata varied by source and participant and was provided uncurated.

Spanning cysteine to phenylalanine, the CDR3 consists of 13 amino acids. The CDR3 DNA has 39 bases and is translated from base 1. The immunoSEQ Assay, a bias-controlled multiplex PCR, was used to amplify TCRbeta CDR3 regions from genomic DNA. The original pipeline was this. The number of nucleated cells in each sample was estimated by amplification of reference gene primers within the assay. Sequence reads were collapsed and filtered to measure the absolute abundance of every unique TCRbeta CDR3 rearrangement. For each sample, productive Simpson clonality was calculated as the square root of Simpson's diversity index over productive rearrangements. TCRdb holds this immuneACCESS table with in-frame rearrangements only. Some clones are missing; in checked studies, unresolved V genes explain under half, and the rest has no known cause. For V, J and clone size, that table is used; D and trimming come from the DNA. The sample has 150,000 or so clones on record, 80% to 90% of them singletons. The ten largest clones take up 1.6% of the sample.

The collaborating institutions used their own protocols to collect whole blood in K2EDTA tubes. For TCRbeta analysis, collaborators shipped samples in one of three forms: frozen whole blood, isolated PBMCs, or DNA extracted from either of those sample types. On this clone: It has no known antigen specificity. Base quality data are lacking; no much larger clone is found one base away.

This chain is built from TRBV21-1 and TRBJ2-7; the table gives TRBD1 as D, unverified against the DNA. TRBV21-1 is shown as a pseudogene. Sequencing used peripheral blood. The receptor was isolated from a woman aged 45-65 years with acute or convalescent COVID-19. CDR3 loop: CASSSGQTYEQYF. The nucleotide sequence is given as TGTGCCAGCAGCTCGGGACAGACTTACGAGCAGTACTTC.